This TCR beta chain was recorded in a study of blood T cell repertoires in COVID-19. The authors' processing: For nucleated cells, counts were estimated from reference gene primer amplification. Data came from immunoSEQ multiplex PCR; TCRdb stores just in-frame clones and leaves some out. The DNA was the basis for D and trimming; V, J and clone size are from that table. The sample shows about 200,000 clones, around 80% of them seen only once. Trimming cost V 3 bases and J 7 bases; bases outside gene matches: 7. The germline CDR1 and CDR2 sequences are SQVTM and ANQGSEA. The CDR3 covers 13 residues. The V and J genes are TRBV29-1 and TRBJ2-3, with 7 bases that match TRBD2. Specimen: peripheral blood. The receptor comes from a human donor in a cohort sampled during active COVID-19. CDR3 region: CSVETSRLYTQYF. As DNA, the CDR3 is TGCAGCGTTGAGACTAGCAGGTTGTATACGCAGTATTTT.